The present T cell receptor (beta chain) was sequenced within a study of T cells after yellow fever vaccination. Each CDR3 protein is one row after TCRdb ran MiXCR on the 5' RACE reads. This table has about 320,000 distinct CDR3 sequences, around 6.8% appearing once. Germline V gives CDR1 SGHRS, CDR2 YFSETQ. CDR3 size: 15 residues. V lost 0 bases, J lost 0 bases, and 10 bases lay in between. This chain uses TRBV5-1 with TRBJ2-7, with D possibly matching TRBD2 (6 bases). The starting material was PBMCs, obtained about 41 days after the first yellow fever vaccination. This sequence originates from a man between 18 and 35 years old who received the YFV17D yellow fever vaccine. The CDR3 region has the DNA TGCGCCAGCAGCTTGGTGCCCGGGGGCTCCTACGAGCAGTACGTC. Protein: CASSLVPGGSYEQYV.